Following are 28 T cell receptor beta chains from one sample sequenced in a study of T cell repertoires in cytomegalovirus infection. TCRdb processed the reads anew with MiXCR; each CDR3 protein has one entry. The sample holds approximately 990,000 distinct CDR3 sequences, around 30% seen once. Their specific antigens are unknown. The specimen was cultured CD8+ T cells from PBMCs, collected from culture after CMV antigen stimulation. These receptors all come from a human donor in good health (CMV status not recorded). Some clones in this sample may be carry-over from other donors' samples.

Concerning this clonotype: A read error may account for a junction end that differs from germline. This chain links TRBV7-9 with TRBJ2-1; 7 bases are shared with TRBD1. Germline V gives CDR1 SEHNR, CDR2 FQNEAQ (reference sequence). This CDR3 region has 15 residues. In nucleotides, the CDR3 is TGTGCCAGCAGCTTCGAAGGGGGCATCTACAATCAGCAGTTCTTC. It encodes CASSFEGGIYNQQFF.

J is TRBJ1-5 and V is TRBV12-3 or TRBV12-4; tentative D call: TRBD1 (5 bases). The germline V and J ends were trimmed by 3 bases and 9 bases, with 15 bases remaining between them. The CDR3 loop spans 14 amino acids. The CDR3 protein is CASSLGHSLLPQHF. The CDR3 DNA reads TGTGCCAGCAGTTTGGGGCACTCACTCTTGCCCCAGCATTTT.

The V call is TRBV24-1, the J call TRBJ2-1; 10 bases map to TRBD1. Germline-derived CDR1 and CDR2 are KGHDR and SFDVKD. The CDR3 is 15 residues long. Trimming cost V 4 bases and J 7 bases; bases outside gene matches: 6. The CDR3 sequence: CATSDPGQGRNEQFF. The CDR3 DNA reads as TGTGCCACCAGTGACCCGGGACAGGGGAGAAATGAGCAGTTCTTC.

This clonotype was found a few times. The chain couples TRBV7-3 to TRBJ1-1; 8 bases line up with TRBD1. Germline V gene data show CDR1 as SGHTA and CDR2 as FQGTGA. The V and J ends lost 3 bases and 3 bases, in that order; junction bases with no gene match: 3. The CDR3 extends over 14 amino acids. The CDR3 DNA is TGTGCCAGCAGCTTGACAGGGGAGTACACTGAAGCTTTCTTT. This encodes CASSLTGEYTEAFF.

As regards this clonotype: At one of its ends the junction is not consistent with the germline gene, which may arise from a read error. The rearrangement uses TRBV29-1 and TRBJ1-1; tentative D call: TRBD1 (5 bases). The CDR3 is 14 residues long. Per the germline V gene, CDR1 is SQVTM and CDR2 is ANQGSEA. The DNA of the CDR3 is TGCAGCGTCCATTTGGGGGGGATGAACACTCAAGCTTTCTTT. Translated: CSVHLGGMNTQAFF.

The chain links TRBV7-2 to TRBJ1-3; TRBD1 is a possible D gene (6 bases). CDR3 length: 16 residues. V gave up 4 bases and J gave up 1 base, with 14 bases separating them. The germline CDR1 and CDR2 sequences are SGHTA and FQGNSA. As DNA, the CDR3 is TGTGCCAGCAGCTCAACCAGGGGTTTTTCTGGAAACACCATATATTTT. Its translation: CASSSTRGFSGNTIYF.

This clonotype has just a few counts. The chain links TRBV27 to TRBJ1-2, with a possible D match to TRBD1 (6 bases). V gave up 5 bases and J gave up 0 bases, with 10 bases separating them. CDR3 length: 14 residues. Per the germline V gene, CDR1 is MNHEY and CDR2 is SMNVEV (reference sequence). CDR3 sequence reads: CASSPGQPNYGYTF. As DNA, the CDR3 is TGTGCCAGCAGTCCGGGACAACCTAACTATGGCTACACCTTC.

This CDR3 is CATSDFWDRGRANYGYTF. CDR3 bases: TGTGCCACCAGTGATTTTTGGGACAGGGGGCGAGCTAACTATGGCTACACCTTC. The chain recombines TRBV24-1 with TRBJ1-2, with 12 bases fitting TRBD1. Germline V lookup: CDR1 KGHDR, CDR2 SFDVKD. CDR3 length: 18 residues. V was clipped by 1 base and J by 0 bases; unmatched bases: 5.

Details on this clonotype: Germline and junction disagree at one end, which may indicate a read error. V usage is TRBV4-1 and J usage is TRBJ2-1, with TRBD2 matching 8 bases. The germline gives CDR1 MGHRA, CDR2 YSYEKL. The CDR3 is 21 residues long. The CDR3, as DNA: TGCGCCAGCAACCAAGTCGGGAGGAGGGCGGGGGGACTGCTTCCTGAAAATGAGCAGTTCTTC. Protein product: CASNQVGRRAGGLLPENEQFF.

The chain employs TRBV11-2 and TRBJ2-3; D may be TRBD2 (5 bases). The length of the CDR3 is 15 residues. Germline V gives CDR1 SGHAT, CDR2 FQNNGV. The V end was cut by 3 bases, the J end by 5 bases, with 15 bases between. CDR3 sequence: CASSLTTGSGDTQYF. CDR3 nucleotide sequence: TGTGCCAGCAGCTTGACTACTGGGAGCGGAGATACGCAGTATTTT.

V usage is TRBV7-3 and J usage is TRBJ1-2; no definite D call. The CDR3 is made up of 10 amino acids. Trimming took 5 bases from V and 7 from J, leaving 5 bases between them. The V gene's germline CDR1 is SGHTA and CDR2 FQGTGA. In nucleotides, the CDR3 is TGTGCCAGCAGCCCCACTGGCTACACCTTC. Residues: CASSPTGYTF.

This clonotype was detected ten times or more. The chain is built from TRBV7-2 and TRBJ1-6, with D hard to call. Trimming pared 4 bases from V and 9 bases from J, leaving 16 bases between. The length of the CDR3 is 15 residues. The V gene's germline CDR1 is SGHTA and CDR2 FQGNSA. The CDR3 region is CASSSRVDSPSPLHF. CDR3 nucleotides: TGTGCCAGCAGCTCTAGGGTGGATTCGCCTTCACCCCTCCACTTT.

This clonotype has at least ten counts. V is TRBV6-1 and J is TRBJ2-1, with TRBD2 matching over 13 bases. Germline CDR1 is MNHNS and CDR2 is SASEGT. There are 16 residues in the CDR3. CDR3 region: CAYGTSGILQGNEQFF. The CDR3 coding sequence is TGTGCTTATGGGACTAGCGGGATACTGCAAGGGAATGAGCAGTTCTTC.

This clonotype was counted many times. The chain has TRBV7-8 and TRBJ2-3; TRBD2 aligns across 7 bases. The CDR3 contains 17 residues. Germline lookup yields CDR1 SGHVS and CDR2 FQNEAQ. V shed 1 base and J 2 bases; nucleotides not matched to a gene: 9. As DNA, the CDR3 is TGTGCCAGCAGCTTAGGGACGGCGGGACTACTCACAGATACGCAGTATTTT. It specifies CASSLGTAGLLTDTQYF.

The chain carries TRBV27 and TRBJ2-7; the match to TRBD1 covers 10 bases. Germline CDR1 MNHEY, CDR2 SMNVEV (reference sequence). The CDR3 extends over 18 amino acids. J gave up 4 bases and V 2 bases, and 14 bases lay outside the gene matches. The CDR3 reads CASSLSRLGQGYWYEQYF. The CDR3 DNA follows: TGTGCCAGCAGTTTAAGCAGGCTGGGACAGGGGTACTGGTACGAGCAGTACTTC.

This clonotype was counted a few times. This rearrangement joins TRBV10-3 to TRBJ2-5; 12 nucleotides match TRBD1. The germline CDR1 and CDR2 sequences are ENHRY and SYGVKD. The V gene end was trimmed by 10 bases and the J gene end by 4 bases; junction bases not matched to a gene: 16. The CDR3 length is 17 residues. CDR3 in amino acids: CATLKTGTGGMAETQYF. The CDR3 coding sequence is TGTGCCACACTAAAGACCGGGACAGGGGGCATGGCAGAGACCCAGTACTTC.

Remarks on this clonotype: The CDR3 carries no conserved terminal phenylalanine or tryptophan, so it likely arises from a read error. V is TRBV2 and J is TRBJ1-5; 7 bases match TRBD1. With 6 bases clipped from V and 0 bases from J, the junction kept 11 bases outside the gene matches. CDR3 length equals 17 residues. CDR1 is SNHLY and CDR2 is FYNNEI in the germline V gene. CDR3 DNA: TGTGCCAGCAGCGCGGGGACAGCGATCTATAGCAATCAGCCCCAGCATTCT. Protein sequence: CASSAGTAIYSNQPQHS.

The table lists this clonotype with a few counts. The chain couples TRBV28 to TRBJ2-3; D may correspond to TRBD1 or TRBD2 (5 bases each). The V gene lost 3 bases and the J gene lost 3 bases, with 13 bases spanning the gap. Per the germline V gene, CDR1 is MDHEN and CDR2 is SYDVKM. CDR3 size: 15 residues. Written as DNA, the CDR3 is TGTGCCAGCAGTTTGAGGGGAGTCAAGACAGATACGCAGTATTTT. It encodes CASSLRGVKTDTQYF.

In this sample, this clonotype turned up a few times. This chain uses TRBV5-4 with TRBJ2-4; unclear D gene. CDR3 size: 16 residues. Germline-derived CDR1 and CDR2 are SGHNT and YYREEE (reference sequence). Between the trimmed V and J ends, which lost 3 bases and 8 bases, there was a span of 21 bases. The CDR3 nucleotides read TGTGCCAGCAGCTCCAACCTACACTCATCCAAGGACATTCAGTACTTC. Protein sequence: CASSSNLHSSKDIQYF.

The sample holds many counts of this clonotype. The chain combines TRBV7-6 with TRBJ1-2; no reliable D call. Germline V gene lookup returns CDR1 SGHVS and CDR2 FNYEAQ. V was shortened by 2 bases and J by 7 bases, with 11 bases between the two germline ends. The CDR3 runs to 13 residues. The CDR3, as DNA: TGTGCCAGCAGCTTACTTGGCCTGGCTGGCTACACCTTC. Its protein is CASSLLGLAGYTF. Full variable domain (missing parts from reference TRBV7-6 and TRBJ1-2): GAGVSQSPRYKVTKRGQDVALRCDPISGHVSLYWYRQALGQGPEFLTYFNYEAQQDKSGLPNDRFSAERPEGSISTLTIQRTEQRDSAMYRCASSLLGLAGYTFGSGTRLTVV.

On this clonotype itself: A much larger clone sits a single nucleotide away, making a read error possible. V usage is TRBV7-2 and J usage is TRBJ1-2; TRBD1 might be the D (5 bases). The CDR3 is 13 amino acids. CDR1 is SGHTA, CDR2 FQGNSA, per germline. The CDR3 nucleotides are TGTGCCGGCAGCGCCCTAGGGGACTATGGCTACACCTTC. Translated, it gives CAGSALGDYGYTF.

This clonotype was observed at least ten times. The chain carries TRBV7-6 and TRBJ2-7, with no clear D. Trimming took off 5 bases at V and 5 bases at J, with 13 bases between the two ends. This CDR3 has 13 residues. CDR1 and CDR2 (germline): SGHVS, FNYEAQ. CDR3: CASSPQTIHEQYF. In nucleotides, the CDR3 is TGTGCCAGCAGCCCCCAAACTATCCACGAGCAGTACTTC.

This clonotype was observed many times. CDR3 coding DNA: TGTGCCAGCTCGACTAGCGGGGGGAGAAGCACAGATACGCAGTATTTT. Translated: CASSTSGGRSTDTQYF. The rearrangement uses TRBV7-2 and TRBJ2-3, with 13 bases that match TRBD2. Germline V lookup: CDR1 SGHTA, CDR2 FQGNSA. The CDR3 loop spans 16 amino acids. V shed 8 bases, J shed 0 bases, and the junction held 5 bases outside the gene matches.

This clonotype was picked up a small number of times. This chain connects TRBV4-3 to TRBJ2-1, with 12 bases identical to TRBD2. The CDR3 totals 17 residues. The germline CDR1 and CDR2 sequences are LGHNA and YSLEER. J lost 4 bases, V lost 0 bases, and 4 bases had no gene match. CDR3 amino acids: CASSQDWLAGGYNEQFF. The CDR3 nucleotides are TGCGCCAGCAGCCAAGATTGGCTAGCGGGGGGGTACAATGAGCAGTTCTTC.

This clonotype was counted at least ten times. The CDR3 spells CASSLGFGEADTQYF. DNA of the CDR3: TGTGCCAGCAGCTTAGGATTCGGGGAGGCAGATACGCAGTATTTT. J is TRBJ2-3 and V is TRBV7-6; D might be TRBD2 (6 bases). CDR1 SGHVS and CDR2 FNYEAQ come from the germline V gene. The CDR3 runs 15 residues. Deletions cut 1 base from V and 4 bases from J, with 12 bases between.

The sample holds a few counts of this clonotype. The rearrangement joins TRBV20-1 to TRBJ1-1; a weak D match, TRBD1 (5 bases). The ends were cut back, 3 bases at V and 4 bases at J, with 12 bases in the middle. Per the germline V gene, CDR1 is DFQATT and CDR2 is SNEGSKA (reference sequence). The CDR3 length is 13 residues. The CDR3 sequence is CSARQGRSTEAFF. CDR3 nucleotide sequence: TGCAGTGCTAGGCAGGGTCGGTCCACTGAAGCTTTCTTT.

V and J are TRBV6-2 or TRBV6-3 and TRBJ2-1, with D perhaps matching TRBD2 (6 bases). Trimming cost V 5 bases and J 10 bases, with 12 bases left between them. Germline CDR1 reads MNHEY; CDR2 reads SVGEGT. This CDR3 has 12 residues. The CDR3 loop is CASSRDFREQFF. CDR3 sequence (DNA): TGTGCCAGCAGTCGGGACTTCCGGGAGCAGTTCTTC.

This clonotype was found a few times. The chain combines TRBV25-1 with TRBJ2-5, with 7 bases aligning to TRBD2. With V trimmed by 0 bases and J by 3 bases, 16 bases remained unmatched. The CDR3 covers 19 residues. Germline CDR1 reads MGHDK; CDR2 reads SYGVNS. In DNA, the CDR3 is TGTGCCAGCAGTGAATATTTTAGGGCGGGGGTATTGAAGGAAGAGACCCAGTACTTC. This codes for CASSEYFRAGVLKEETQYF. Variable domain in full (rest from reference TRBV25-1 and TRBJ2-5): EADIYQTPRYLVIGTGKKITLECSQTMGHDKMYWYQQDPGMELHLIHYSYGVNSTEKGDLSSESTVSRIRTEHFPLTLESARPSHTSQYLCASSEYFRAGVLKEETQYFGPGTRLLVL.